The next 22 T cell receptor beta chains were all read from a single sample in a study of T cells in Graves' hyperthyroidism and ophthalmopathy. TCR beta CDR3 region amplification was performed from RNA transcripts. Researchers ran a first-round RT-PCR on the TCR CDR3 using the HTBI primer set. Each CDR3 protein gets one entry after TCRdb re-called the multiplex PCR reads with MiXCR. The table has hundreds of thousands of distinct CDR3 sequences, 18% seen once; the top ten hold approximately 15%. Sequences were obtained from blood. The receptors were gathered from a woman in her forties or fifties with Graves' hyperthyroidism that later progressed to Graves' ophthalmopathy.

This clonotype occurred many times. The rearrangement links TRBV11-2 to TRBJ2-1; D is unresolved. Germline lookup yields CDR1 SGHAT and CDR2 FQNNGV. V lost 5 bases and J 4 bases, leaving 15 bases between the germline ends. CDR3 length equals 15 residues. The CDR3 nucleotides read TGTGCCAGCAGCCCTGAGGACGAACTTTACAATGAGCAGTTCTTC. Translating it yields CASSPEDELYNEQFF. Variable domain in full (rest from reference TRBV11-2 and TRBJ2-1): EAGVAQSPRYKIIEKRQSVAFWCNPISGHATLYWYQQILGQGPKLLIQFQNNGVVDDSQLPKDRFSAERLKGVDSTLKIQPAKLEDSAVYLCASSPEDELYNEQFFGPGTRLTVL.

This clonotype was counted many times. The rearrangement uses TRBV5-1 and TRBJ2-1; D possibly corresponds to TRBD2 (6 bases). The CDR3 covers 17 residues. Trimming took off 0 bases at V and 2 bases at J, with 15 bases between the two ends. The germline CDR1 and CDR2 sequences are SGHRS and YFSETQ. DNA for the CDR3: TGCGCCAGCAGCTTGGAGGGCGTGGGGGGACCCTACAATGAGCAGTTCTTC. It is translated as CASSLEGVGGPYNEQFF.

This clonotype occurred a few times. J is TRBJ1-1 and V is TRBV5-1; maybe TRBD1 (5 bases). Trimming cost V 4 bases and J 4 bases, with 11 bases left between them. The V gene's germline CDR1 is SGHRS and CDR2 YFSETQ. The CDR3 is made up of 13 amino acids. CDR3 loop: CASSPYRTTEAFF. For the CDR3, the DNA is TGCGCCAGCAGCCCCTACAGGACCACTGAAGCTTTCTTT.

This clonotype was counted between two and nine times. The chain recombines TRBV20-1 with TRBJ1-1, with 10 bases that match TRBD1. The V gene's germline CDR1 is DFQATT and CDR2 SNEGSKA (reference sequence). The trim removed 5 bases at V and 4 bases at J, leaving 7 bases unmatched. This CDR3 has 14 residues. CDR3 bases: TGCAGTGCTCGGTCGGGACAGGGGATCACTGAAGCTTTCTTT. This encodes CSARSGQGITEAFF.

The V call is TRBV4-1, the J call TRBJ1-2; D unclear. Germline V gives CDR1 MGHRA, CDR2 YSYEKL. The ends were cut back, 4 bases at V and 4 bases at J, with 16 bases in the middle. The CDR3 sequence is 15 residues long. The CDR3 region is CASSRQGIPPYGYTF. The DNA for the CDR3 is TGCGCCAGCAGCCGACAAGGGATCCCCCCCTATGGCTACACCTTC.

This clonotype occurred a few times. This chain connects TRBV5-5 to TRBJ1-1, with a tentative D call TRBD1 (6 bases). Trimming left V 0 bases short and J 11 bases short, with 14 bases between. The CDR3 is 13 residues long. Germline loops: CDR1 SGHKS, CDR2 YYEKEE (reference sequence). CDR3 sequence reads: CASSLGTVPHAFF. The CDR3 DNA reads TGTGCCAGCAGCTTGGGGACAGTCCCCCATGCTTTCTTT.

The table lists this clonotype with many counts. The chain combines TRBV28 with TRBJ2-5; 14 positions match TRBD2. CDR3 length equals 19 residues. CDR1 and CDR2 (germline): MDHEN, SYDVKM. After removal of 4 bases from V and 5 bases from J, the junction contained 15 bases not matched to a gene. The CDR3 bases are TGTGCCAGCAGTTACCCCATGACTAGCGGGGGGGCAATGTGGGAGACCCAGTACTTC. It translates to CASSYPMTSGGAMWETQYF. The entire variable domain, with the rest obtained from reference TRBV28 and TRBJ2-5, is as follows: DVKVTQSSRYLVKRTGEKVFLECVQDMDHENMFWYRQDPGLGLRLIYFSYDVKMKEKGDIPEGYSVSREKKERFSLILESASTNQTSMYLCASSYPMTSGGAMWETQYFGPGTRLLVL.

This clonotype has a handful of counts. This chain links TRBV11-2 with TRBJ2-2; D remains ambiguous. This CDR3 has 13 amino acids. CDR1 and CDR2 (germline): SGHAT, FQNNGV. V lost 5 bases and J 4 bases, leaving 8 bases between the germline ends. The CDR3 bases are TGTGCCAGCAGCCCAGAGCTCACCGGGGAGCTGTTTTTT. The encoded protein is CASSPELTGELFF.

In this sample, this clonotype turned up a few times. The chain links TRBV11-3 to TRBJ2-1, with 9 bases aligning to TRBD2. The CDR3 has 15 residues. V gave up 1 base and J gave up 6 bases; unmatched junction bases: 4. Germline-derived CDR1 and CDR2 are SGHNT and YENEEA. The CDR3 nucleotides are TGTGCCAGCAGCTTAGGTTCGCGGGGGGGCAATGAGCAGTTCTTC. This sequence encodes CASSLGSRGGNEQFF. The entire variable domain, with the rest obtained from reference TRBV11-3 and TRBJ2-1, is as follows: EAGVVQSPRYKIIEKKQPVAFWCNPISGHNTLYWYLQNLGQGPELLIRYENEEAVDDSQLPKDRFSAERLKGVDSTLKIQPAELGDSAVYLCASSLGSRGGNEQFFGPGTRLTVL.

The genes are TRBV6-2 or TRBV6-3 and TRBJ1-3; 7 bases map to TRBD1. V was pared by 5 bases and J by 4 bases, with 8 bases of the junction left unmatched. The CDR3 covers 15 residues. CDR1 is MNHEY and CDR2 is SVGEGT in the germline V gene. This CDR3 is CASSPDREYGNTIYF. CDR3 sequence (DNA): TGTGCCAGCAGTCCTGACAGGGAGTACGGAAACACCATATATTTT.

The CDR3 DNA sequence: TGCAGTGCTAGTCTAGCGGGGATCTACAATGAGCAGTTCTTC. This sequence encodes CSASLAGIYNEQFF. The chain has TRBV20-1 and TRBJ2-1, with 9 bases that match TRBD2. The trim removed 3 bases at V and 3 bases at J, leaving 3 bases unmatched. This CDR3 spans 14 amino acids. Germline loops: CDR1 DFQATT, CDR2 SNEGSKA (reference sequence).

This clonotype was detected many times. The chain joins TRBV6-1 to TRBJ1-1; D ambiguous. CDR3 length: 14 amino acids. CDR1 and CDR2 (germline): MNHNS, SASEGT. The V gene lost 2 bases and the J gene lost 0 bases, with 7 bases spanning the gap. CDR3 nucleotide sequence: TGTGCCAGCAGTGAAAACAACCTGAACACTGAAGCTTTCTTT. Its translation is CASSENNLNTEAFF.

This clonotype was observed a handful of times. The chain joins TRBV7-9 to TRBJ1-5; the D gene is possibly TRBD1 (6 bases). This CDR3 comprises 15 residues. CDR1 SEHNR and CDR2 FQNEAQ come from the germline V gene (reference sequence). The V gene lost 5 bases and the J gene lost 2 bases, with 13 bases spanning the gap. CDR3 nucleotide sequence: TGTGCCAGCAGCAACCGGGGGCAGGGCAATCAGCCCCAGCATTTT. Translation gives CASSNRGQGNQPQHF. The variable domain in full, completed from reference TRBV7-9 and TRBJ1-5, reads DTGVSQNPRHKITKRGQNVTFRCDPISEHNRLYWYRQTLGQGPEFLTYFQNEAQLEKSRLLSDRFSAERPKGSFSTLEIQRTEQGDSAMYLCASSNRGQGNQPQHFGDGTRLSIL.

This clonotype was observed a handful of times. The V gene is TRBV3-1, the J gene TRBJ2-1; 10 nucleotides agree with TRBD1. The J segment lost 6 bases and the V segment lost 0 bases, leaving 5 bases of the junction unmatched. The CDR3 has 16 residues. Germline CDR1 and CDR2: LGHDT and YNNKEL (reference sequence). Written as DNA, the CDR3 is TGTGCCAGCAGCCAAGAATGGGGACAGGGGTTCAATGAGCAGTTCTTC. This codes for CASSQEWGQGFNEQFF.

This clonotype was observed a few times. A read error may be the cause here, since a much bigger clone is one base away. The rearrangement uses TRBV6-1 and TRBJ2-3, with a tentative D call TRBD2 (6 bases). V lost 5 bases and J lost 0, with 12 bases in between. The V gene's germline CDR1 is MNHNS and CDR2 SASEGT. The CDR3 runs to 15 residues. Here the CDR3 reads CASSWDFTSTDTQYF. The CDR3 DNA sequence: TGTGCCAGCAGTTGGGACTTCACTAGCACAGATACGCAGTATTTT.

With respect to this clonotype: A much larger clone is a single base away; this may be a read error. This rearrangement joins TRBV20-1 to TRBJ1-1; no reliable D call. CDR1 DFQATT and CDR2 SNEGSKA come from the germline V gene (reference sequence). V was clipped by 3 bases and J by 1 base, with 6 bases between them. The CDR3 covers 12 residues. The CDR3 bases are TGCAGTGCTAGCCAGCCGAACACTGAAGCTTTCTTT. It translates to CSASQPNTEAFF.

This chain links TRBV29-1 with TRBJ2-5; D possibly corresponds to TRBD2 (6 bases). V was clipped by 7 bases and J by 1 base, with 13 bases between them. The CDR3 has 13 amino acids. Germline lookup yields CDR1 SQVTM and CDR2 ANQGSEA. In nucleotides, the CDR3 is TGCAGCGCCAACAGCGGGTCCCAAGAGACCCAGTACTTC. Translated: CSANSGSQETQYF.

This clonotype was detected many times. This chain connects TRBV20-1 to TRBJ2-3; 10 nucleotides match TRBD2. Germline V gene sequence: CDR1 DFQATT, CDR2 SNEGSKA (reference sequence). The CDR3 spans 15 residues. The junction had 5 bases not matched to a gene; V was cut back by 1 base and J by 4 bases. In DNA, the CDR3 is TGCAGTGCTAGAGTTCCTAGCGGGGGACCAGATACGCAGTATTTT. Translated, it gives CSARVPSGGPDTQYF.

V and J are TRBV7-9 and TRBJ1-4; TRBD1 agrees at 10 bases. The junction had 2 bases not matched to a gene; V was cut back by 6 bases and J by 4 bases. The CDR3 contains 14 residues. Germline loops: CDR1 SEHNR, CDR2 FQNEAQ (reference sequence). The CDR3 region has the DNA TGTGCCAGCAGTGGGACAGGGGATAATGAAAAACTGTTTTTT. It yields the protein CASSGTGDNEKLFF.

This clonotype was seen at least ten times. The CDR3 sequence: CASSLPQGPRSPLHF. The CDR3 DNA is TGTGCCAGCAGCTTACCCCAAGGTCCGCGGTCACCCCTCCACTTT. This chain connects TRBV5-5 to TRBJ1-6; D is unclear. The CDR3 contains 15 residues. V gave up 2 bases and J gave up 10 bases, with 16 bases separating them. Germline V gene data show CDR1 as SGHKS and CDR2 as YYEKEE (reference sequence).

V usage is TRBV7-9 and J usage is TRBJ2-3; D remains unclear. The length of the CDR3 is 14 residues. V lost 1 base to trimming and J lost 1 base, with 6 bases between them. Germline values: CDR1 SEHNR, CDR2 FQNEAQ (reference sequence). This CDR3 reads CASSLGFGTDTQYF. The CDR3 nucleotides are TGTGCCAGCAGCTTAGGATTTGGCACAGATACGCAGTATTTT.

A few counts support this clonotype. The gene calls are TRBV18 and TRBJ2-7; tentatively, D is TRBD2 (5 bases). The length of the CDR3 is 14 residues. Between the trimmed V and J ends, which lost 6 bases and 1 base, there was a span of 13 bases. CDR1 and CDR2 (germline): KGHSH, LQKENI. CDR3 sequence (DNA): TGTGCCAGCTCTACCAAGAGGGTTTCCTACGAGCAGTACTTC. This translates into CASSTKRVSYEQYF.